This paragraph covers one T cell receptor (beta chain) sequence. Its antigen is currently unknown. This record belongs to a study of T cell responses to AZD1222 COVID-19 vaccine. Study summary: Second doses were pooled across both intervals (about 4 or about 12 weeks). Study conclusions and caveats: Spike-specific TCR breadth and depth were elevated following two AZD1222 doses. Researchers took repertoire samples only after the peak T cell response had come. Per reports, nearly half of all spike-specific TCRs target regions that are unmutated in variants.

TCRdb keeps only in-frame clones here, not all; method: immunoSEQ multiplex PCR. The sample has about 140,000 clones; 75% to 95% are singletons. The CDR3 covers 13 residues. With 3 bases removed from V and 2 bases from J, the gap between germline ends came to 7 bases. The sequences come from peripheral blood, collected on day 0 of AZD1222 vaccination. The gene calls are TRBV12-3 or TRBV12-4 and TRBJ1-2; D is uncertain. The origin of this receptor is an adult in good health. CDR3 residues: CASSFQGNYGYTF. The CDR3 DNA reads TGTGCCAGCAGTTTTCAAGGAAACTATGGCTACACCTTC.